By share of the sample, the clone carrying this T cell receptor beta chain is medium-sized. Germline CDR1 and CDR2: KGHSH and LQKENI. V was trimmed by 3 bases and J by 4 bases, leaving 6 bases between them. The CDR3 runs to 12 residues. The data belong to a study of T cells after somatic rescue of genetic block. Profiled with immunoSEQ multiplex PCR; TCRdb holds only in-frame clones, not every one. The sample includes more than 9,000 clones, roughly 70% seen only once; the top ten take about 22%. This TCR came from a boy younger than 18. V gene TRBV18 combines with J gene TRBJ1-2; D ambiguous. Sequenced: peripheral blood mononuclear cells (PBMCs). The CDR3 spells CASSPPGYGYTF. The CDR3 DNA sequence: TGTGCCAGCTCACCCCCGGGCTATGGCTACACCTTC. The whole variable domain, remainder taken from reference TRBV18 and TRBJ1-2, is NAGVMQNPRHLVRRRGQEARLRCSPMKGHSHVYWYRQLPEEGLKFMVYLQKENIIDESGMPKERFSAEFPKEGPSILRIQQVVRGDSAAYFCASSPPGYGYTFGSGTRLTVV.